A single sample is the source of the 31 T cell receptor beta chains below, sequenced in a study of PD-1 blockade in mismatch repair-deficient tumors (dated by TCRdb to the late 2010s). The sample's time point label, decoded: peripheral blood 12 weeks after first pembrolizumab dose. Library preparation used the immunoSEQ multiplex PCR assay. This is the immuneACCESS table as TCRdb keeps it, with only in-frame sequences that have V and J called. A part of the clones is gone; compared with another copy, unresolved V genes explain less than half, and the rest is unexplained. The sample table contains about 24,000 clones; only one count was recorded for 83% of them. Just over 20% of the sample rests with the top ten. This sample comprised peripheral blood, obtained 12 weeks after starting pembrolizumab. These TCRs come from an adult with mismatch repair-deficient cancer.

The chain uses TRBV29-1 and TRBJ2-7; D ambiguous. The V gene lost 5 bases and the J gene lost 5 bases, with 16 bases spanning the gap. Germline CDR1 and CDR2: SQVTM and ANQGSEA. CDR3 length equals 13 residues. The CDR3 loop is CSVRLLSDNEQYF. The CDR3 nucleotides read TGCAGCGTTCGACTCCTTTCGGATAACGAGCAGTACTTC.

Only a few counts were recorded for this clone. The V and J genes are TRBV5-1 and TRBJ1-1; TRBD1 is a possible D gene (6 bases). The CDR3 is 17 amino acids. The V end was cut by 5 bases, the J end by 1 base, with 21 bases between. The germline V gene encodes CDR1 SGHRS and CDR2 YFSETQ. The CDR3 sequence is CASSRGRTPAENTEAFF. The CDR3 nucleotides read TGCGCCAGCAGTCGGGGGCGGACACCCGCTGAGAACACTGAAGCTTTCTTT.

This rearrangement joins TRBV7-6 to TRBJ2-2, with no clear D. Germline CDR1 SGHVS, CDR2 FNYEAQ. Deletions cut 2 bases from V and 5 bases from J, with 0 bases between. The CDR3 covers 11 residues. Here the CDR3 DNA reads TGTGCCAGCAGCTTAACCGGGGAGCTGTTTTTT. Amino acid sequence: CASSLTGELFF.

The chain has TRBV4-1 and TRBJ2-5; 7 nucleotides line up with TRBD2. The J segment lost 7 bases and the V segment lost 8 bases, leaving 16 bases of the junction unmatched. CDR1 and CDR2 (germline): MGHRA, YSYEKL. This CDR3 has 15 amino acids. The CDR3 sequence is CASATSEKTGGTQYF. Written as DNA, the CDR3 is TGCGCCAGCGCCACTAGCGAGAAGACGGGGGGGACCCAGTACTTC.

This clone has only a few counts. The chain has TRBV11-2 and TRBJ2-7, with D perhaps matching TRBD2 (6 bases). Between the trimmed V and J ends, which lost 1 base and 3 bases, there was a span of 7 bases. Germline CDR1 is SGHAT and CDR2 is FQNNGV. CDR3 length equals 13 residues. The CDR3 DNA is TGTGCCAGCAGCTTAGGCGGGGTCTACGAGCAGTACTTC. Translated: CASSLGGVYEQYF.

The chain couples TRBV5-5 to TRBJ1-1; TRBD1 matches at 7 bases. The CDR3 contains 13 residues. V dropped 2 bases and J dropped 3; count of bases not matched to a gene: 1. CDR1 is SGHKS, CDR2 YYEKEE, per germline (reference sequence). The CDR3 nucleotides are TGTGCCAGCAGCTTCCAGGGGGACACTGAAGCTTTCTTT. Translated, it gives CASSFQGDTEAFF.

This chain uses TRBV6-1 with TRBJ2-5; D is uncertain. The germline V gene has CDR1 MNHNS and CDR2 SASEGT. CDR3 length: 14 amino acids. The ends were cut back, 1 base at V and 5 bases at J, with 11 bases in the middle. CDR3 in amino acids: CASSEDPSWETQYF. The CDR3 region has the DNA TGTGCCAGCAGTGAAGACCCGAGTTGGGAGACCCAGTACTTC.

CDR3 DNA sequence: TGTGCCAGCAGTTACGCGGCTAGCGGGAGTTACGAGCAGTACTTC. This codes for CASSYAASGSYEQYF. The V and J genes are TRBV6-5 and TRBJ2-7, with 10 bases fitting TRBD2. Germline V gene sequence: CDR1 MNHEY, CDR2 SVGAGI. This CDR3 contains 15 residues. Unmatched junction bases numbered 5, after V lost 2 bases and J lost 4 bases.

The chain combines TRBV19 with TRBJ1-3, with a tentative D call TRBD1 (6 bases). This CDR3 is built from 15 residues. Deletions cut 3 bases from V and 7 bases from J, with 16 bases between. The germline CDR1 and CDR2 sequences are LNHDA and SQIVND (reference sequence). The CDR3 reads CASSMAGRRGNTIYF. CDR3 bases: TGTGCCAGTAGTATGGCAGGACGGAGGGGGAACACCATATATTTT.

V is TRBV7-9 and J is TRBJ1-2; possible D gene TRBD1, 5 bases. The germline V and J ends were trimmed by 5 bases and 8 bases, with 18 bases remaining between them. Germline loops: CDR1 SEHNR, CDR2 FQNEAQ (reference sequence). This CDR3 is built from 14 residues. Here the CDR3 reads CASSPGYQRGGYTF. The CDR3, as DNA: TGTGCCAGCAGCCCCGGGTACCAGAGGGGAGGCTACACCTTC.

The rearrangement joins TRBV5-8 to TRBJ2-5; tentatively, D is TRBD2 (5 bases). The closer fit of TRBJ2-7 to the DNA end suggests the J call may be wrong. Germline loops: CDR1 SGHTS, CDR2 YDEGEE. The CDR3 runs 14 residues. This CDR3 reads CASSWTFSSYEQYF. CDR3 DNA: TGTGCCAGCAGCTGGACTTTCAGCTCCTACGAGCAGTACTTC.

In DNA, the CDR3 is TGCGCCAGCAGTGAGTCCGGCCCGTGGAGAGCCGGGGAGCTGTTTTTT. It encodes CASSESGPWRAGELFF. The J gene is TRBJ2-2, the V gene TRBV10-2, with D hard to call. Trimming stripped 0 bases from V and 6 bases from J, with 14 bases between. The CDR3 runs 16 residues. The germline V gene has CDR1 WSHSY and CDR2 SAAADI.

In its sample, this clone was seen a few times. The rearrangement uses TRBV6-1 and TRBJ2-1; 13 positions match TRBD2. Germline-derived CDR1 and CDR2 are MNHNS and SASEGT. CDR3 length: 15 amino acids. The trim removed 1 base at V and 6 bases at J, leaving 0 bases unmatched. The CDR3: CASSEGTSGSNEQFF. In DNA, the CDR3 is TGTGCCAGCAGTGAAGGGACTAGCGGGAGCAATGAGCAGTTCTTC.

The genes are TRBV6-6 and TRBJ2-1; D gene uncertain. CDR3 size: 14 residues. The V end lost 2 bases, the J end lost 0 bases, and 5 bases lay between the germline ends. Germline loops: CDR1 MNHNY, CDR2 SVGAGI (reference sequence). CDR3 region: CASSYSSSYNEQFF. DNA for the CDR3: TGTGCCAGCAGTTACAGCAGCTCCTACAATGAGCAGTTCTTC.

V gene TRBV7-3 combines with J gene TRBJ2-7; either TRBD1 or TRBD2 may supply D (5 bases each). The germline V gene has CDR1 SGHTA and CDR2 FQGTGA. The CDR3 spans 12 residues. V was trimmed by 5 bases and J by 5 bases, leaving 10 bases between them. CDR3 bases: TGTGCCAGCAGCCCCCGGGACGACGAGCAGTACTTC. It codes for CASSPRDDEQYF.

J is TRBJ2-7 and V is TRBV10-3; 10 positions agree with TRBD1. Germline CDR1 ENHRY, CDR2 SYGVKD. J was trimmed by 7 bases and V by 8 bases; bases with no gene match: 11. There are 14 residues in the CDR3. The DNA for the CDR3 is TGTGCCATCGTAGATTGGGACAGGGGAGGAGAGCAGTACTTC. Translating gives CAIVDWDRGGEQYF.

The V gene is TRBV4-3, the J gene TRBJ2-7; perhaps D is TRBD1 or TRBD2 (6 bases each). V shed 1 base and J shed 3 bases, with 13 bases lying between them. Germline CDR1 and CDR2: LGHNA and YSLEER. This CDR3 contains 15 residues. CDR3 bases: TGCGCCAGCAGCCAAGCCCCCGGGGGCTTCTACGAGCAGTACTTC. This translates into CASSQAPGGFYEQYF.

The V and J genes are TRBV19 and TRBJ2-1, with D unresolved. The CDR3 consists of 14 residues. Germline CDR1 reads LNHDA; CDR2 reads SQIVND (reference sequence). V lost 4 bases and J 2 bases, leaving 9 bases between the germline ends. Here the CDR3 DNA reads TGTGCCAGTAGTAAGAAGGGCCCCTACAATGAGCAGTTCTTC. Translated, it gives CASSKKGPYNEQFF.

This clone was counted between two and nine times. Different DNA sequences within this sample yield the same CDR3. The chain employs TRBV7-8 and TRBJ2-2; D ambiguous. This CDR3 has 13 residues. Trimming pared 1 base from V and 5 bases from J, leaving 5 bases between. Germline V gene lookup returns CDR1 SGHVS and CDR2 FQNEAQ. The CDR3 nucleotides read TGTGCCAGCAGCTTAGGCCGAACCGGGGAGCTGTTTTTT. Amino acids: CASSLGRTGELFF.

The V call is TRBV30, the J call TRBJ2-6; D unresolved. CDR3 length: 15 amino acids. Trimming removed 6 bases from V and 0 bases from J, with 12 bases in between. Germline values: CDR1 GTSNPN, CDR2 SVGIG (reference sequence). The CDR3 here is CACIYPGSGANVLTF. DNA for the CDR3: TGTGCCTGCATATACCCGGGCTCTGGGGCCAACGTCCTGACTTTC.

The chain combines TRBV4-2 with TRBJ2-3, with D perhaps matching TRBD1 or TRBD2 (9 bases each). Between the trimmed V and J ends, which lost 1 base and 4 bases, there was a span of 30 bases. The V gene's germline CDR1 is LGHNA and CDR2 YNFKEQ. This CDR3 has 21 amino acids. The CDR3 sequence: CASSQGWDREGGRALADTQYF. The CDR3 region has the DNA TGTGCCAGCAGCCAAGGTTGGGACAGGGAAGGCGGGAGGGCCCTGGCAGATACGCAGTATTTT.

This rearrangement joins TRBV11-2 to TRBJ2-6; possibly TRBD1 for D (5 bases). The germline CDR1 and CDR2 sequences are SGHAT and FQNNGV. V lost 6 bases and J lost 1, with 10 bases in between. This CDR3 has 15 residues. The CDR3 DNA follows: TGTGCCAGCAGTTCAGGGTTGTCTGGGGCCAACGTCCTGACTTTC. It yields the protein CASSSGLSGANVLTF.

This clone was observed a few times. The chain combines TRBV11-1 with TRBJ1-2; D remains unclear. This CDR3 has 15 amino acids. CDR1 SGHAT and CDR2 FQDESV come from the germline V gene (reference sequence). Trimming cost V 5 bases and J 1 base, with 14 bases left between them. CDR3 in DNA: TGTGCCAGCAGCCCCAACCTGGACCTTAACTATGGCTACACCTTC. As protein: CASSPNLDLNYGYTF.

This chain uses TRBV7-9 with TRBJ2-4; D possibly corresponds to TRBD2 (6 bases). The CDR3 is made up of 16 amino acids. In germline, CDR1 is SEHNR, CDR2 FQNEAQ (reference sequence). V was shortened by 4 bases and J by 0 bases, with 13 bases between the two germline ends. As DNA, the CDR3 is TGTGCCAGCAGCTCCTCCGGGGGAGTAGCCAAAAACATTCAGTACTTC. It codes for CASSSSGGVAKNIQYF.

The chain recombines TRBV27 with TRBJ2-7; D is possibly TRBD1 (5 bases). Per the germline V gene, CDR1 is MNHEY and CDR2 is SMNVEV (reference sequence). The germline V and J ends were trimmed by 3 bases and 2 bases, with 11 bases remaining between them. CDR3 length: 14 residues. The CDR3 DNA sequence: TGTGCCAGCAGTTTTTTGGGGCCTGCCTACGAGCAGTACTTC. This codes for CASSFLGPAYEQYF.

The chain carries TRBV29-1 and TRBJ2-7; D could derive from TRBD1 or TRBD2 (5 bases each). The CDR3 has 16 residues. The ends were cut back, 5 bases at V and 3 bases at J, with 23 bases in the middle. CDR1 and CDR2 from the germline V gene are SQVTM and ANQGSEA. CDR3 sequence: CSVTGTDDLSGYEQYF. The CDR3 region has the DNA TGCAGCGTTACTGGGACGGACGACCTAAGCGGCTACGAGCAGTACTTC.

This clone was recorded once. The chain links TRBV19 to TRBJ2-6; D gene ambiguous. The germline V gene encodes CDR1 LNHDA and CDR2 SQIVND (reference sequence). The V and J ends lost 1 base and 1 base respectively, with 5 bases between them. CDR3 length: 15 residues. The CDR3 here is CASSIGASGANVLTF. The CDR3, as DNA: TGTGCCAGTAGTATAGGAGCGTCTGGGGCCAACGTCCTGACTTTC.

The genes are TRBV7-8 and TRBJ2-2; weak D call: TRBD1 (6 bases). The CDR3 sequence is 18 residues long. The V end was cut by 2 bases, the J end by 7 bases, with 23 bases between. CDR1 and CDR2 from the germline V gene are SGHVS and FQNEAQ. The CDR3: CASSLSPRGSGLSGELFF. CDR3 coding DNA: TGTGCCAGCAGCTTAAGCCCCAGGGGAAGCGGACTCAGCGGGGAGCTGTTTTTT.

For the CDR3, the DNA is TGTGCCAGCTCACCTAGATTGGATCAGCCCCAGCATTTT. Its translation: CASSPRLDQPQHF. The rearrangement joins TRBV18 to TRBJ1-5; D uncertain. This CDR3 contains 13 residues. The V gene's germline CDR1 is KGHSH and CDR2 LQKENI. Trimming pared 3 bases from V and 5 bases from J, leaving 8 bases between.

V usage is TRBV4-1 and J usage is TRBJ2-2, with 12 bases identical to TRBD2. Germline CDR1 MGHRA, CDR2 YSYEKL. Trimming took 5 bases from V and 7 from J; bases not matched to a gene: 11. This CDR3 is 17 amino acids long. The CDR3 DNA reads TGCGCCAGCAGCTCTAGCGGGAGGGCGCGAGGGAACGGGGAGCTGTTTTTT. It encodes CASSSSGRARGNGELFF.

The rearrangement joins TRBV6-4 to TRBJ1-1; no clear D gene. With 4 bases removed from V and 1 base from J, the gap between germline ends came to 10 bases. CDR3 length: 14 residues. CDR1 MRHNA and CDR2 SNTAGT come from the germline V gene. The CDR3 region has the DNA TGTGCCAGCAGTGTGTCTACGGGGAACACTGAAGCTTTCTTT. This sequence encodes CASSVSTGNTEAFF.